Listed below are T cell receptor beta chains from one sample, sequenced in a study of blood T cell repertoires in COVID-19. This table comes from immunoSEQ multiplex PCR, and its TCRdb copy is limited to in-frame clones, with some not included. The top ten clones hold about 3% of a sample with tens of thousands of clones, approximately 90% of them seen once. Sequencing was done on a sample of peripheral blood. Source of these receptors: an elderly woman with COVID-19, enrolled during active disease. CDR3s include the opening cysteine and the closing phenylalanine or tryptophan. D genes are given only for firm matches. Some rows have no size entry. The others give once, few or many, or a class for an expanded clone.

V gene: TRBV30; clone size: few; CDR3 length: 13; D gene: -; J gene: TRBJ2-3; CDR3 protein: CAWSRRARDTQYF; CDR3 DNA: TGTGCCTGGAGTAGGAGGGCCAGAGATACGCAGTATTTT
V gene: TRBV7-9; clone size: once; CDR3 length: 14; D gene: TRBD1; J gene: TRBJ1-2; CDR3 protein: CASGTQGMNYGYTF; CDR3 DNA: TGTGCCAGCGGTACACAGGGGATGAACTATGGCTACACCTTC
V gene: TRBV11-2; clone size: once; CDR3 length: 17; D gene: -; J gene: TRBJ1-5; CDR3 protein: CASSLIGGTYSNQPQHF; CDR3 DNA: TGTGCCAGCAGCTTGATAGGGGGAACTTATAGCAATCAGCCCCAGCATTTT
V gene: TRBV18; clone size: -; CDR3 length: 16; D gene: TRBD2; J gene: TRBJ2-3; CDR3 protein: CASSPPSRAGGHTQYF; CDR3 DNA: TGTGCCAGCTCACCACCCTCGCGAGCGGGAGGACATACGCAGTATTTT
V gene: TRBV9; clone size: -; CDR3 length: 17; D gene: -; J gene: TRBJ2-2; CDR3 protein: CASSSPFPGFSTGELFF; CDR3 DNA: TGTGCCAGCAGCTCTCCATTCCCGGGATTTTCCACCGGGGAGCTGTTTTTT
V gene: TRBV7-2; clone size: -; CDR3 length: 17; D gene: -; J gene: TRBJ1-2; CDR3 protein: CASSLGVGGGRYYGYTF; CDR3 DNA: TGTGCCAGCAGCTTAGGGGTTGGAGGCGGGCGCTATTACGGCTACACCTTC
V gene: TRBV14; clone size: -; CDR3 length: 14; D gene: TRBD2; J gene: TRBJ2-7; CDR3 protein: CASSQERGGFEQYF; CDR3 DNA: TGTGCCAGCAGCCAAGAGCGGGGGGGATTCGAGCAGTACTTC
V gene: TRBV28; clone size: -; CDR3 length: 16; D gene: TRBD1; J gene: TRBJ1-5; CDR3 protein: CASADRDDGSNQPQHF; CDR3 DNA: TGTGCCAGCGCTGACAGGGACGACGGTAGCAATCAGCCCCAGCATTTT
V gene: TRBV5-8; clone size: once; CDR3 length: 17; D gene: TRBD1; J gene: TRBJ1-5; CDR3 protein: CASSPGQGAISNQPQHF; CDR3 DNA: TGTGCCAGCAGCCCTGGACAGGGGGCGATTAGCAATCAGCCCCAGCATTTT
V gene: TRBV19; clone size: -; CDR3 length: 14; D gene: -; J gene: TRBJ1-4; CDR3 protein: CASRRHAEGEKLFF; CDR3 DNA: TGTGCCAGTAGGAGACATGCAGAGGGTGAAAAACTGTTTTTT
V gene: TRBV5-1; clone size: -; CDR3 length: 16; D gene: -; J gene: TRBJ2-4; CDR3 protein: CASSLPEAIAKNIQYF; CDR3 DNA: TGCGCCAGCAGCTTACCTGAAGCGATAGCCAAAAACATTCAGTACTTC
V gene: TRBV5-1; clone size: -; CDR3 length: 17; D gene: TRBD2; J gene: TRBJ2-3; CDR3 protein: CASSSSGGAVLTDTQYF; CDR3 DNA: TGCGCCAGCAGCTCTAGCGGGGGGGCGGTACTCACAGATACGCAGTATTTT
V gene: TRBV27; clone size: -; CDR3 length: 14; D gene: TRBD2; J gene: TRBJ2-5; CDR3 protein: CASRPERREKTQYF; CDR3 DNA: TGTGCCAGCAGGCCGGAGCGGCGGGAGAAGACCCAGTACTTC
V gene: TRBV7-2; clone size: -; CDR3 length: 15; D gene: TRBD1; J gene: TRBJ1-2; CDR3 protein: CASSLRQGLNYGYTF; CDR3 DNA: TGTGCCAGCAGCCTACGACAGGGCCTTAACTATGGCTACACCTTC